A single sample is the source of the 4 T cell receptor beta chains below, sequenced in a study of cytomegalovirus exposure and HLA in healthy donors. PCR involved 60 Vbeta and 13 Jbeta primers. Using immunoSEQ multiplex PCR, the repertoire was profiled, and TCRdb retains in-frame clones only, with some absent. The table has tens of thousands of clones, roughly 70% seen once. The sample was PBMCs. These receptors all stem from a woman in her thirties or forties in good health and CMV-seropositive.

This clone was detected once. This chain joins TRBV19 and TRBJ2-3, with TRBD1 matching over 8 bases. Germline CDR1 reads LNHDA; CDR2 reads SQIVND (reference sequence). With 8 bases clipped from V and 0 bases from J, the junction kept 7 bases outside the gene matches. CDR3 length equals 15 residues. CDR3: CASCTGTGSTDTQYF. The CDR3 DNA reads as TGTGCCAGTTGCACCGGGACAGGTAGCACAGATACGCAGTATTTT.

The chain has TRBV6-5 and TRBJ2-7; TRBD2 is a possible D gene (6 bases). This CDR3 comprises 14 residues. From germline, CDR1 is MNHEY and CDR2 SVGAGI. Trimming took 4 bases from V and 0 from J, leaving 10 bases between them. Here the CDR3 reads CASSSSVSSYEQYF. In DNA, the CDR3 is TGTGCCAGCAGTTCTAGCGTGAGCTCCTACGAGCAGTACTTC.

The chain links TRBV10-3 to TRBJ2-2; 7 bases are a match to TRBD2. Germline V gives CDR1 ENHRY, CDR2 SYGVKD. This CDR3 is built from 16 residues. V lost 2 bases to trimming and J lost 1 base; unmatched junction nucleotides: 4. The CDR3 sequence: CAISETGRGNTGELFF. The DNA for the CDR3 is TGTGCCATCAGTGAGACGGGGAGGGGGAACACCGGGGAGCTGTTTTTT.

V is TRBV29-1 and J is TRBJ1-5; D might be TRBD1 (5 bases). Trimming took 7 bases from V and 4 from J, leaving 17 bases between them. In germline, CDR1 is SQVTM, CDR2 ANQGSEA. The CDR3 runs 14 residues. The CDR3 region is CSAAPGGKNQPQHF. The CDR3 DNA is TGCAGCGCCGCACCGGGGGGGAAGAATCAGCCCCAGCATTTT.